Below, 11 T cell receptor beta chains from the same sample are listed, as sequenced in a study of CD8+ T cells in alopecia areata. cDNA prepared by RNA extraction and subsequent reverse transcription served as the template for sequencing. The data were produced by immunoSEQ multiplex PCR, yet TCRdb's version contains in-frame clones alone and is incomplete. The sample lists over 120,000 clones; 45% to 60% were seen once. Specified treatment: oral pan-JAK inhibitor, 5-10 mg twice daily. Source: CD8+ T cells sorted from blood, taken at week 4, from a patient treated with tofacitinib. These receptors were obtained from a human donor with alopecia areata.

This clone was seen a handful of times. This rearrangement joins TRBV27 to TRBJ2-3, with D perhaps matching TRBD2 (5 bases). V was cut by 1 base and J by 2 bases, with 10 bases left in between. Germline lookup yields CDR1 MNHEY and CDR2 SMNVEV (reference sequence). CDR3 length equals 15 residues. The DNA of the CDR3 is TGTGCCAGCAGTTTATACGGGGTGATCACAGATACGCAGTATTTT. This translates into CASSLYGVITDTQYF.

The genes are TRBV13 and TRBJ2-5; D may be TRBD1 (6 bases). Looked up from germline, CDR1 is PRHDT and CDR2 is FYEKMQ (reference sequence). The length of the CDR3 is 14 residues. V lost 6 bases to trimming and J lost 5 bases, with 16 bases between them. The CDR3 spells CASRDLQGSETQYF. The CDR3 DNA reads as TGTGCCAGCAGGGATTTACAGGGCTCGGAGACCCAGTACTTC. Complete variable domain (other parts from reference TRBV13 and TRBJ2-5): AAGVIQSPRHLIKEKRETATLKCYPIPRHDTVYWYQQGPGQDPQFLISFYEKMQSDKGSIPDRFSAQQFSDYHSELNMSSLELGDSALYFCASRDLQGSETQYFGPGTRLLVL.

A few counts support this clone. The chain couples TRBV29-1 to TRBJ1-2; D perhaps matches TRBD1 (6 bases). V lost 1 base to trimming and J lost 0 bases, with 12 bases between them. Looked up from germline, CDR1 is SQVTM and CDR2 is ANQGSEA. CDR3 size: 15 residues. As DNA, the CDR3 is TGCAGCGTTGAAGCGTGGGACACATCTAACTATGGCTACACCTTC. Translated: CSVEAWDTSNYGYTF. The variable domain in full, completed from reference TRBV29-1 and TRBJ1-2, reads SAVISQKPSRDICQRGTSLTIQCQVDSQVTMMFWYRQQPGQSLTLIATANQGSEATYESGFVIDKFPISRPNLTFSTLTVSNMSPEDSSIYLCSVEAWDTSNYGYTFGSGTRLTVV.

This chain joins TRBV13 and TRBJ2-3, with TRBD2 identical over 7 bases. The germline V gene encodes CDR1 PRHDT and CDR2 FYEKMQ (reference sequence). The CDR3 contains 13 residues. V gave up 7 bases and J gave up 9 bases; unmatched junction bases: 10. CDR3 bases: TGTGCCAGCACCCAAAGAATGGGGGGGACGCAGTATTTT. It translates to CASTQRMGGTQYF.

V and J are TRBV2 and TRBJ2-7, with D hard to call. Germline V gives CDR1 SNHLY, CDR2 FYNNEI. The CDR3 is made up of 14 amino acids. Trimming left V 0 bases short and J 0 bases short, with 6 bases between. The CDR3: CASSEAGISYEQYF. Written as DNA, the CDR3 is TGTGCCAGCAGTGAAGCAGGGATCTCCTACGAGCAGTACTTC.

There are a few counts of this clone. V gene TRBV5-6 combines with J gene TRBJ1-5; 9 nucleotides align to TRBD1. The CDR3 totals 15 residues. J was trimmed by 7 bases and V by 2 bases; bases with no gene match: 7. Germline CDR1 reads SGHDT; CDR2 reads YYEEEE. CDR3 coding DNA: TGTGCCAGCAGCTTCCGACAGGGGGGAGGCCAGCCCCAGCATTTT. Residues: CASSFRQGGGQPQHF.

CDR3 nucleotide sequence: TGCGCCAGCAGCCAAATGCGGAACACTGAAGCTTTCTTT. Translated: CASSQMRNTEAFF. This chain connects TRBV4-1 to TRBJ1-1; the D is unclear. This CDR3 comprises 13 residues. Germline V gives CDR1 MGHRA, CDR2 YSYEKL. Trimming removed 2 bases from V and 1 base from J, with 5 bases in between.

This sequence joins TRBV5-6 and TRBJ1-1, with 10 bases fitting TRBD1. With 0 bases clipped from V and 6 bases from J, the junction kept 5 bases outside the gene matches. The CDR3 totals 15 residues. Germline loops: CDR1 SGHDT, CDR2 YYEEEE. The CDR3 spells CASSLEGQGNPEAFF. Written as DNA, the CDR3 is TGTGCCAGCAGCTTGGAGGGACAGGGGAATCCTGAAGCTTTCTTT.

This clone was seen a handful of times. This chain uses TRBV23-1 with TRBJ1-6; a possible D gene is TRBD1 (5 bases). TRBV23-1 falls under the ORF class, with uncertain function. Trimming left V 4 bases short and J 9 bases short, with 13 bases between. The CDR3 runs 14 residues. In DNA, the CDR3 is TGCGCCAGCAGTCTCCCGGACATTACTTCACCCCTCCACTTT. The encoded protein is CASSLPDITSPLHF.

The CDR3, as DNA: TGCGCCAGCAGCCCCTTGACAGGGCGGAACTATGGCTACACCTTC. This encodes CASSPLTGRNYGYTF. This chain uses TRBV5-1 with TRBJ1-2, with 7 bases aligning to TRBD1. The length of the CDR3 is 15 residues. V shed 4 bases, J shed 2 bases, and the junction held 8 bases outside the gene matches. CDR1 is SGHRS, CDR2 YFSETQ, per germline. The full variable domain, rest sourced from reference TRBV5-1 and TRBJ1-2, is KAGVTQTPRYLIKTRGQQVTLSCSPISGHRSVSWYQQTPGQGLQFLFEYFSETQRNKGNFPGRFSGRQFSNSRSEMNVSTLELGDSALYLCASSPLTGRNYGYTFGSGTRLTVV.

V usage is TRBV19 and J usage is TRBJ1-5, with D perhaps TRBD1 (5 bases). The CDR3 spans 15 residues. Trimming removed 7 bases at V and 5 bases at J, with 18 bases between. Germline CDR1 LNHDA, CDR2 SQIVND (reference sequence). CDR3 bases: TGTGCCAGTACCGATTTCCCAGGGTGGTATCAGCCCCAGCATTTT. Translating it yields CASTDFPGWYQPQHF. Based on the CDR3 plus reference TRBV19 and TRBJ1-5, the full variable domain is DGGITQSPKYLFRKEGQNVTLSCEQNLNHDAMYWYRQDPGQGLRLIYYSQIVNDFQKGDIAEGYSVSREKKESFPLTVTSAQKNPTAFYLCASTDFPGWYQPQHFGDGTRLSIL.